This TCR beta chain came from a study of blood T cell repertoires in COVID-19. Study information: Samples representing acute and convalescent COVID-19 were sourced from the United States, Italy and Spain.

The CDR3 is 16 residues long. Trimming cost V 0 bases and J 2 bases, with 12 bases left between them. The germline CDR1 and CDR2 sequences are SNHLY and FYNNEI. Under the authors' procedure: Reference gene primer amplification yielded estimated nucleated cell counts. TCRdb's table, derived via immunoSEQ multiplex PCR, lists solely in-frame clones and lacks some. That table supplies the V and J calls and clone size; D and trimming were determined from the DNA. The sample has under 300,000 clones; just over 90% are singletons. Enrollees, about 18 to 95 years old, lived in 24 US areas. Assignment of participants to cohorts was predicated upon participant-reported clinical history.

Sequencing was performed on PBMCs or T cells enriched from blood (not recorded which). The chain recombines TRBV2 with TRBJ2-3, with D possibly matching TRBD2 (7 bases). This sequence originates from a woman between 18 and 29 years old who had recovered from COVID-19. The CDR3 DNA is TGTGCCAGCAGTGAAGCGCGGGGGCCCTACACAGATACGCAGTATTTT. Translated: CASSEARGPYTDTQYF.